Sequencing of this T cell receptor (beta chain) was carried out in a study of T cells after yellow fever vaccination. Study-wide findings and caveats: Most primary-vaccination clones reappeared after the booster (more than 95% CD4, about 88% CD8).

5'RACE template switching produced TCR cDNA carrying a universal primer site and UMIs. Using its own MiXCR run on the 5' RACE reads, TCRdb lists one record per CDR3 protein. This table holds about 94,000 distinct CDR3 sequences, almost 9% found once. This clonotype was recorded at least ten times. The receptor's source is a man between 18 and 29 years old who received the YFV17D yellow fever vaccine. This sample comprised CD8+ T cells not binding an NS4B(214-222) dextramer, sorted from PBMCs, obtained approximately 16 days after the first yellow fever vaccination.

The DNA for the CDR3 is TGCGCCAGCAGCAGGGGGGGCTCTAGCAATCAGCCCCAGCATTTT. Its protein is CASSRGGSSNQPQHF. The genes are TRBV4-1 and TRBJ1-5; tentatively, D is TRBD1 (6 bases). The CDR3 totals 15 residues. Germline loops: CDR1 MGHRA, CDR2 YSYEKL. V was cut by 5 bases and J by 0 bases, with 11 bases left in between.